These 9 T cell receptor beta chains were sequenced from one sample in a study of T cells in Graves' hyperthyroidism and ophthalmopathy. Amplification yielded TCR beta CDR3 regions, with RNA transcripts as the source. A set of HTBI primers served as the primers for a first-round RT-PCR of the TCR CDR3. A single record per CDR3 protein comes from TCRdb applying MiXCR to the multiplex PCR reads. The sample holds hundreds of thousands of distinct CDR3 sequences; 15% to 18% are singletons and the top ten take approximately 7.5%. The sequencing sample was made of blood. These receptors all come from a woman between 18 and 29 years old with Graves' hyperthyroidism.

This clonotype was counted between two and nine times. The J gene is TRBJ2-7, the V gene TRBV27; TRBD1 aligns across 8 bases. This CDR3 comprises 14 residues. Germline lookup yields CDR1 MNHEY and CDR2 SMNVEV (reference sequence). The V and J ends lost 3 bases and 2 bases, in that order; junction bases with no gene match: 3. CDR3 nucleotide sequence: TGTGCCAGCAGTTTGGACAGGGTCGCCTACGAGCAGTACTTC. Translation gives CASSLDRVAYEQYF.

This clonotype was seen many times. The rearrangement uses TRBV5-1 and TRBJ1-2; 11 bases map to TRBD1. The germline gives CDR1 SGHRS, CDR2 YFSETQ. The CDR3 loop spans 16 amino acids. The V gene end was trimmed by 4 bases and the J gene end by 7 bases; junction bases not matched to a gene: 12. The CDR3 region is CASSPPTGQGAGGYTF. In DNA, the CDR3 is TGCGCCAGCAGCCCACCGACCGGACAGGGGGCAGGTGGCTACACCTTC.

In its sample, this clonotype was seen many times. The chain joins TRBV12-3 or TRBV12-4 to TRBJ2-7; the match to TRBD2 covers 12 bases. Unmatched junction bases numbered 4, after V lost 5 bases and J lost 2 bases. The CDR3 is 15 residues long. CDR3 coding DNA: TGTGCCAGCAGTCCGCTAGCGGGGGGGCCCTACGAGCAGTACTTC. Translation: CASSPLAGGPYEQYF.

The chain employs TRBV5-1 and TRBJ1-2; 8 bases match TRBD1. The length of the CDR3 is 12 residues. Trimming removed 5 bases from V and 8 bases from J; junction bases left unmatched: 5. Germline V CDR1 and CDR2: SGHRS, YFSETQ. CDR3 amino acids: CASRGTGWGYTF. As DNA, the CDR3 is TGCGCCAGCAGGGGGACAGGATGGGGCTACACCTTC.

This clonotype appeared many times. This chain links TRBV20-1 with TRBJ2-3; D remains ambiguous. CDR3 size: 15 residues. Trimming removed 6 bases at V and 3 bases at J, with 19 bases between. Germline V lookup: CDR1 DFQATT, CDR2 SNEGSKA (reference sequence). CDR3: CSAESGHGWTDTQYF. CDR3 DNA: TGCAGTGCCGAATCCGGCCATGGGTGGACAGATACGCAGTATTTT.

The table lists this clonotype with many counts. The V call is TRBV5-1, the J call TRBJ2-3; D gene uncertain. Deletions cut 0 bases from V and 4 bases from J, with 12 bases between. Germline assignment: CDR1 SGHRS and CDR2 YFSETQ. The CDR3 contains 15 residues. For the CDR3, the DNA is TGCGCCAGCAGCTTGGGGGAAAAATGGCCAGATACGCAGTATTTT. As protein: CASSLGEKWPDTQYF.

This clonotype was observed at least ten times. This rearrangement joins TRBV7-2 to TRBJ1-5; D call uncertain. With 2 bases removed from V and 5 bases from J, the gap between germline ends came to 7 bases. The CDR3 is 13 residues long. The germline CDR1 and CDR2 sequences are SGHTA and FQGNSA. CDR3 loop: CASSLKGYQPQHF. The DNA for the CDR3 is TGTGCCAGCAGCTTAAAAGGGTATCAGCCCCAGCATTTT.

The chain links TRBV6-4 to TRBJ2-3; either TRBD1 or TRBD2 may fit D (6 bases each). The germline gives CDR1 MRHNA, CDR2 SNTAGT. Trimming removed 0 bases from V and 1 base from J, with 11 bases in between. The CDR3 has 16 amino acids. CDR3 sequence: CASSDSGGSGTDTQYF. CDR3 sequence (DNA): TGTGCCAGCAGTGACTCAGGGGGGTCGGGCACAGATACGCAGTATTTT.

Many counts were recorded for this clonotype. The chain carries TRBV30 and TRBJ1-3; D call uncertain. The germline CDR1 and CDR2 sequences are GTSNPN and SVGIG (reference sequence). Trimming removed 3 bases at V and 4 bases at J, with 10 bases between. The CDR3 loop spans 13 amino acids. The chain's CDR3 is CAWRAVGGNTIYF. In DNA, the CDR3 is TGTGCCTGGAGGGCAGTCGGAGGAAACACCATATATTTT.